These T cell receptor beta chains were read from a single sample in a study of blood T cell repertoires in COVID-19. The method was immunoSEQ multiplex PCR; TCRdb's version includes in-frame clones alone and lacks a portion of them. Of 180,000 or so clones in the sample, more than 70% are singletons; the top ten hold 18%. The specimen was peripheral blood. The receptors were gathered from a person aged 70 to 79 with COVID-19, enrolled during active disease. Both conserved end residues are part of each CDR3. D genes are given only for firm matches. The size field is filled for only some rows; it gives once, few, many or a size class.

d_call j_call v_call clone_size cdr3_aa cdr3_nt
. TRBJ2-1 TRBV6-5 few CASSYSGGWSYNEQFF TGTGCCAGCAGTTACTCTGGGGGGTGGTCCTACAATGAGCAGTTCTTC
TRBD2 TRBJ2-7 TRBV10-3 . CAISGPGIAGSDEQYF TGTGCCATCAGTGGGCCAGGGATAGCGGGTTCGGACGAGCAGTACTTC
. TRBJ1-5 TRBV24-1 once CATSDLVDQPQHF TGTGCCACCAGTGATTTAGTAGATCAGCCCCAGCATTTT
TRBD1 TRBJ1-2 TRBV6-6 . CASLRDRGKFSGYTF TGTGCCAGCCTCCGGGACAGGGGGAAATTTTCTGGCTACACCTTC
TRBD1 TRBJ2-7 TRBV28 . CASSRQGITYEQYF TGTGCCAGCAGTAGACAGGGGATAACCTACGAGCAGTACTTC
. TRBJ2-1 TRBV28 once CASQGSSYNEQFF TGTGCCAGTCAGGGGAGTTCCTACAATGAGCAGTTCTTC
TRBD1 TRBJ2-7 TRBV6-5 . CASSKTGATPYEQYF TGTGCCAGCAGTAAAACAGGGGCGACTCCCTACGAGCAGTACTTC
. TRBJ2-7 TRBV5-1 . CASSLLTGNSYEQYF TGCGCCAGCAGCTTGCTGACAGGCAACTCCTACGAGCAGTACTTC
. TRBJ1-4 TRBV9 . CASSVDGGFNEKLFF TGTGCCAGCAGCGTAGATGGAGGGTTTAATGAAAAACTGTTTTTT
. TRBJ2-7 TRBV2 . CASMGPGSGEQYF TGTGCCAGCATGGGGCCAGGGTCGGGCGAGCAGTACTTC